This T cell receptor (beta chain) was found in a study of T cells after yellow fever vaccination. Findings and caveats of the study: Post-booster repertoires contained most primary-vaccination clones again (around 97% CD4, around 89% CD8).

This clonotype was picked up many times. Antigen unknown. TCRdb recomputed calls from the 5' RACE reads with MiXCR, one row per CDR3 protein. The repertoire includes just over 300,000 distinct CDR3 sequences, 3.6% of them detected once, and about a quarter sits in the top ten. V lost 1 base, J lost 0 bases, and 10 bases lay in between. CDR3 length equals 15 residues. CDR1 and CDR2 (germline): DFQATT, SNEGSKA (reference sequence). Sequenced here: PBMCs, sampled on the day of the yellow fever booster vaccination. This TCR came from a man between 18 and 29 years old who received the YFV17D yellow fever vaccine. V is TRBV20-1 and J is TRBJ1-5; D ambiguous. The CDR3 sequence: CSARGMENSNQPQHF. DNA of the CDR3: TGCAGTGCTAGAGGTATGGAGAATAGCAATCAGCCCCAGCATTTT.